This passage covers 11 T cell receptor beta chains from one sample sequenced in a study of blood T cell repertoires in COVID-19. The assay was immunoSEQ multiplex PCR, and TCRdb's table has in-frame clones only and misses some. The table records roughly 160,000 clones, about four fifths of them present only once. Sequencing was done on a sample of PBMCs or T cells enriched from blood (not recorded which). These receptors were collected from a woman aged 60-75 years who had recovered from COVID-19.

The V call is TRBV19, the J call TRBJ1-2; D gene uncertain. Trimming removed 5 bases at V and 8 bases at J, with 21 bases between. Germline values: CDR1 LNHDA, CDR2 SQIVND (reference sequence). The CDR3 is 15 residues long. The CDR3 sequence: CASSREPGVSSGYTF. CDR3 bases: TGTGCCAGTAGTCGAGAGCCCGGGGTATCGAGCGGCTACACCTTC.

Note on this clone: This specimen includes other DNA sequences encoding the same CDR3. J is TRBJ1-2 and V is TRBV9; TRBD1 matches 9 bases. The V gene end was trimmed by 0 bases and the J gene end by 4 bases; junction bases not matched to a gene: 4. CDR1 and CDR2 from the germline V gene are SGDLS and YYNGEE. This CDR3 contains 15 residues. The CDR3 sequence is CASSVAGQGSYGYTF. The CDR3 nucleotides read TGTGCCAGCAGCGTAGCGGGACAGGGATCCTATGGCTACACCTTC.

CDR3 loop: CAWSGQGADTQYF. The CDR3 DNA is TGTGCCTGGAGTGGACAGGGGGCGGATACGCAGTATTTT. V gene TRBV30 combines with J gene TRBJ2-3; TRBD1 matches 10 bases. This CDR3 region has 13 residues. Germline V lookup: CDR1 GTSNPN, CDR2 SVGIG (reference sequence). V lost 1 base and J lost 6; bases outside the gene matches: 1.

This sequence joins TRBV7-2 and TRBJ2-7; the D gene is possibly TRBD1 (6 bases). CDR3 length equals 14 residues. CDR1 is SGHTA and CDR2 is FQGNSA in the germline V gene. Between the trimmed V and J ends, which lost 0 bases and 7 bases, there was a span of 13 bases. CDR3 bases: TGTGCCAGCAGCTTAGCTAGGGACCAGGGGGAGCAGTACTTC. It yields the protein CASSLARDQGEQYF.

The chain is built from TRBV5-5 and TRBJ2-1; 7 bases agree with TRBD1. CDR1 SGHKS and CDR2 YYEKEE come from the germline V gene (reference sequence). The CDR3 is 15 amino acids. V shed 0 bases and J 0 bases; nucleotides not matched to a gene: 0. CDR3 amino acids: CASSLGDSSYNEQFF. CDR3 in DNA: TGTGCCAGCAGCTTGGGGGACAGCTCCTACAATGAGCAGTTCTTC.

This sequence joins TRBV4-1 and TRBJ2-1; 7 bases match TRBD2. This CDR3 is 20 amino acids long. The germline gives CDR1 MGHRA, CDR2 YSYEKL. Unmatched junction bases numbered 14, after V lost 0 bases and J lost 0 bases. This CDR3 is CASSQDPREGSTSSYNEQFF. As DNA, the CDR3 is TGCGCCAGCAGCCAAGATCCAAGGGAGGGAAGTACAAGCTCCTACAATGAGCAGTTCTTC.

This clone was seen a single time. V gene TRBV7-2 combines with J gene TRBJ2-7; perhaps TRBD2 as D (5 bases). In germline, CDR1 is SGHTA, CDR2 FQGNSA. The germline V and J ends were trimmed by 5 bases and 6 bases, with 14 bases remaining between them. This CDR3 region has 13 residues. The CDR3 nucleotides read TGTGCCAGCAGCCTTATGGAGGAATCCGAGCAGTACTTC. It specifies CASSLMEESEQYF.

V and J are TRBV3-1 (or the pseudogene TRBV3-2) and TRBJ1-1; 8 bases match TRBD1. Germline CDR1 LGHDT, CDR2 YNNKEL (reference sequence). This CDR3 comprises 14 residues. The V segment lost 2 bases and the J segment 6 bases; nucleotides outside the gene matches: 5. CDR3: CASSQPGQVSEAFF. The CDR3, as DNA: TGTGCCAGCAGCCAACCGGGACAGGTATCTGAAGCTTTCTTT.

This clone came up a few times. CDR3 nucleotides: TGTGCCAGCAGTTACTTGACAGGGATCTACACCGGGGAGCTGTTTTTT. This translates into CASSYLTGIYTGELFF. The V call is TRBV6-5, the J call TRBJ2-2; 7 positions agree with TRBD1. After removal of 1 base from V and 3 bases from J, the junction contained 5 bases not matched to a gene. Germline V gene sequence: CDR1 MNHEY, CDR2 SVGAGI. CDR3 size: 16 residues.

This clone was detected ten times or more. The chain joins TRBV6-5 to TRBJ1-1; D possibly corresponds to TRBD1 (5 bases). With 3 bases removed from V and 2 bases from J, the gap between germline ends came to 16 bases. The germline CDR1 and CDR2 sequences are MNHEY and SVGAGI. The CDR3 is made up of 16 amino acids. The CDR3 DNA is TGTGCCAGCAGTTATTGGGGCAGGGAATATAACACTGAAGCTTTCTTT. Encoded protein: CASSYWGREYNTEAFF.

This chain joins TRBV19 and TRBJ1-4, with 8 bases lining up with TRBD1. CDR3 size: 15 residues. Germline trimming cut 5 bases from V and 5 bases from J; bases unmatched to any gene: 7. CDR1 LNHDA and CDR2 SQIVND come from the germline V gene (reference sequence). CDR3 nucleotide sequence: TGTGCCAGTAGTTTGGACAGGGTGTCAAATGAAAAACTGTTTTTT. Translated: CASSLDRVSNEKLFF.